This T cell receptor (beta chain) came from a study of breast tumors, draining lymph nodes, adjacent tissues. Breast cancer patients provided tissue from their axillary draining lymph nodes. MiXCR, applied by TCRdb to the multiplex PCR reads, yields one record per CDR3 protein. The table lists about 230,000 distinct CDR3 sequences, roughly 30% of them singletons, with about 1.4% in the top ten. This clonotype was detected ten times or more. The V gene lost 8 bases and the J gene lost 0 bases, with 11 bases spanning the gap. Germline CDR1 is ENHRY and CDR2 is SYGVKD. This CDR3 is built from 14 residues.

The source material was axillary lymph node tissue. The sequence came from a female donor with breast cancer. Some clones in this sample may be carry-over from other donors' samples. The chain joins TRBV10-3 to TRBJ2-1, with a possible D match to TRBD2 (5 bases). The CDR3, as DNA: TGTGCCATCTCAACGGGAAGCTCCTACAATGAGCAGTTCTTC. Translated: CAISTGSSYNEQFF.